This paragraph reports one TCR beta chain. What it recognizes is unknown. This record belongs to a study of cytotoxic CD8 clonotypes in ibrutinib-treated CLL. V was cut by 0 bases and J by 5 bases, with 11 bases left in between. Germline assignment: CDR1 SGHDT and CDR2 YYEEEE. This CDR3 is built from 14 residues. Sequencing was performed with immunoSEQ multiplex PCR; in TCRdb, only in-frame clones are kept and a portion is missing. This table has some 150,000 clones, about 84% appearing once. Study-wide points: Pretreatment clonality was elevated relative to age-matched healthy donors and paralleled circulating CD8+ T-cell counts.

The clonotype was recovered from a human donor with chronic lymphocytic leukemia. V is TRBV5-6 and J is TRBJ1-1; possibly TRBD1 for D (6 bases). The sample was PBMCs, taken after 36 months of ibrutinib treatment. CDR3 region: CASSLGGPGTEAFF. In DNA, the CDR3 is TGTGCCAGCAGCTTGGGGGGGCCAGGAACTGAAGCTTTCTTT.